Here is one TCR beta chain with its context. Antigen: not known. TCRdb re-called the 5' RACE reads with MiXCR, one entry per CDR3 protein. Of around 1.7 million distinct CDR3 sequences in the sample, around 33% are singletons; the top ten hold approximately 0.25%. These data originate in a study of identical twins. Study results and limitations: Compared with models, monozygotic twins showed more out-of-frame TCR alpha sharing.

The V end lost 1 base, the J end lost 5 bases, and 5 bases lay between the germline ends. The CDR3 runs 11 residues. Looked up from germline, CDR1 is DFQATT and CDR2 is SNEGSKA (reference sequence). The donor group consisted entirely of healthy Caucasians. The chain links TRBV20-1 to TRBJ2-5; D gene uncertain. Specimen: cord blood. The sequence was obtained from a newborn girl in good health. CDR3 amino acids: CSARAWETQYF. The CDR3 region has the DNA TGCAGTGCTAGAGCGTGGGAGACCCAGTACTTC.